Given below is one TCR beta chain in context. The antigen is undetermined. At the deep level, the assay was run. Per the study methods: ImmunoSEQ junction-only sequences lacked quality scores, so their filtering differed. Here immunoSEQ multiplex PCR was the method, and the copy in TCRdb shows in-frame clones only, minus some. V, J and clone size are those of that table, while D and trimming were read from the DNA. The sample has roughly 1,500,000 clones; under 99% are singletons. Looked up from germline, CDR1 is SNHLY and CDR2 is FYNNEI. The CDR3 runs to 15 residues. V was shortened by 4 bases and J by 6 bases, with 16 bases between the two germline ends. This entry comes from a study of shared clonotypes between healthy human individuals. Study-wide results and limits: Few donors limited the genetic and exposure-history diversity represented. Blood was the sole source, and tissue repertoires probably differ.

The chain uses TRBV2 and TRBJ2-1; D is unclear. Sequencing used naive CD4+ T cells sorted from blood. Sample subset: CD45RA+ positively selected. The sequence derives from a man aged 25 to 40 in good health. CDR3 residues: CASSVLSSIANEQFF. The CDR3 DNA sequence: TGTGCCAGCAGTGTTTTAAGCAGTATTGCCAATGAGCAGTTCTTC.